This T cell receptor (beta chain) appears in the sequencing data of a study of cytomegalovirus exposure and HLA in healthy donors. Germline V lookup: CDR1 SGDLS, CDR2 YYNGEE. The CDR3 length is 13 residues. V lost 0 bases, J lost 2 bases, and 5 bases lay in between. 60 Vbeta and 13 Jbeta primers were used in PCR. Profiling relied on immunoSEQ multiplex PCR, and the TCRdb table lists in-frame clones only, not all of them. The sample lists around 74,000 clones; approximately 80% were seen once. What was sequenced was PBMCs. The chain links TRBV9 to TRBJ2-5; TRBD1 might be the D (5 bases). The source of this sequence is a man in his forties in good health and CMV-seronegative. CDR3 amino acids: CASSVGQQETQYF. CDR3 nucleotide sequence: TGTGCCAGCAGCGTAGGACAGCAAGAGACCCAGTACTTC. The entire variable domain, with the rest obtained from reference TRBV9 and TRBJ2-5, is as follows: DSGVTQTPKHLITATGQRVTLRCSPRSGDLSVYWYQQSLDQGLQFLIQYYNGEERAKGNILERFSAQQFPDLHSELNLSSLELGDSALYFCASSVGQQETQYFGPGTRLLVL.